This T cell receptor beta chain was identified in a study of CXCR3-negative and CXCR3-positive naive CD8 T cells. General study results and limits: CXCR3-positive naive cells had more hydrophobic TRB CDR3s than CXCR3-negative naive cells.

TRB cDNA was prepared as libraries by UMI-labeled 5' RACE. TCRdb derives one entry per CDR3 protein from the 5' RACE reads, leaving out DNA. Recorded here are 65,000 to 90,000 distinct CDR3 sequences; the top ten clones represent 0.55% to 0.7%. A note on this clonotype: Its antigen is not identified.

There are 14 residues in the CDR3. Germline values: CDR1 DFQATT, CDR2 SNEGSKA (reference sequence). Material for sequencing was naive CXCR3+ CD8+ T cells from blood. Subset here: CD45RO-CCR7+CD27+CD95- naive CD8+ T cells expressing CXCR3 (TNR3+). V usage is TRBV20-1 and J usage is TRBJ2-3; TCRdb's D gene call, TRBD2, goes unchecked for lack of DNA. The sequence was obtained from a human donor in good health. Some clones in this sample may be carry-over from other donors' samples. CDR3 amino acids: CSASTSGTTDTQYF.